The 30 T cell receptor beta chains reported below all come from one sample, sequenced in a study of blood T cells in healthy people across ages. A second PCR, run for roughly 7 to 12 cycles, used a sample-barcoded 5' primer plus a J-beta primer mix. TCRdb re-called the 5' RACE reads with MiXCR, one entry per CDR3 protein. This sample carries 1.5 million to 2 million distinct CDR3 sequences, approximately 28% of them seen once, and the ten largest clones take about 7.7%. Material: blood. These receptors all come from a woman in her 30s in good health.

The chain joins TRBV4-1 to TRBJ1-1; D not resolved. CDR3 length equals 15 residues. Germline-derived CDR1 and CDR2 are MGHRA and YSYEKL. With 5 bases removed from V and 13 bases from J, the gap between germline ends came to 26 bases. The CDR3 spells CASSKHWIVGDKDFF. Here the CDR3 DNA reads TGCGCCAGCAGCAAACACTGGATTGTCGGGGATAAAGATTTCTTT.

This clonotype has a handful of counts. Mismatch with germline at one junction end may stem from a read error. The chain couples TRBV20-1 to TRBJ2-7, with D tentatively TRBD2 (5 bases). Per the germline V gene, CDR1 is DFQATT and CDR2 is SNEGSKA (reference sequence). The CDR3 length is 11 residues. The CDR3 sequence is CSQSNGETQDF. In DNA, the CDR3 is TGCAGTCAATCAAACGGGGAGACCCAGGACTTC.

This clonotype has only a few counts. The V call is TRBV5-5, the J call TRBJ1-1; TRBD1 aligns across 11 bases. J lost 4 bases, V lost 3 bases, and 2 bases had no gene match. The CDR3 consists of 14 residues. Germline V gives CDR1 SGHKS, CDR2 YYEKEE (reference sequence). The CDR3 nucleotides read TGTGCCAGCAGCTGGACAGGGGGCACCACTGAAGCTTTCTTT. Its translation is CASSWTGGTTEAFF.

This clonotype has more than one count but fewer than ten. V usage is TRBV9 and J usage is TRBJ1-2, with 9 bases matching TRBD1. With V trimmed by 4 bases and J by 3 bases, 4 bases remained unmatched. Per germline, CDR1 SGDLS and CDR2 YYNGEE. The CDR3 runs 14 residues. CDR3 nucleotides: TGTGCCAGCAGCCGACAGGGGGAAGACTATGGCTACACCTTC. Protein: CASSRQGEDYGYTF.

Points on this clonotype: Being one base from a much bigger clone, this may be a read error. The gene calls are TRBV7-2 and TRBJ2-5, with 10 nucleotides matching TRBD2. The trim removed 3 bases at V and 11 bases at J, leaving 15 bases unmatched. CDR3 size: 16 residues. Germline V gives CDR1 SGHTA, CDR2 FQGNSA. CDR3 residues: CASSLGLLAGYNEQYF. DNA of the CDR3: TGTGCCAGCAGCTTGGGTCTACTAGCGGGGTACAATGAGCAGTACTTC.

The V call is TRBV28, the J call TRBJ1-2, with D maybe TRBD1 (6 bases). Germline values: CDR1 MDHEN, CDR2 SYDVKM. There are 13 residues in the CDR3. Trimming cost V 5 bases and J 8 bases, with 15 bases left between them. The CDR3 loop is CASSEQGIGGYTF. DNA of the CDR3: TGTGCCAGCAGTGAACAGGGAATAGGGGGCTACACCTTC.

This clonotype has ten or more counts. V is TRBV4-1 and J is TRBJ1-4; 10 nucleotides align to TRBD1. V lost 5 bases and J lost 10; bases outside the gene matches: 10. Germline lookup yields CDR1 MGHRA and CDR2 YSYEKL. The CDR3 totals 15 residues. CDR3: CASSIAGTGDGKLFF. The CDR3 DNA is TGCGCCAGCAGCATTGCCGGGACAGGGGATGGAAAACTGTTTTTT.

This clonotype was detected many times. J is TRBJ2-1 and V is TRBV7-2; 7 nucleotides agree with TRBD2. The CDR3 has 17 amino acids. The V gene end was trimmed by 6 bases and the J gene end by 9 bases; junction bases not matched to a gene: 20. The germline gives CDR1 SGHTA, CDR2 FQGNSA. CDR3 in amino acids: CASSHPPVGREHREQFF. The DNA for the CDR3 is TGTGCCAGCAGTCATCCCCCGGTCGGGCGGGAGCATCGTGAGCAGTTCTTC. The full variable domain, rest sourced from reference TRBV7-2 and TRBJ2-1, is GAGVSQSPSNKVTEKGKDVELRCDPISGHTALYWYRQSLGQGLEFLIYFQGNSAPDKSGLPSDRFSAERTGGSVSTLTIQRTQQEDSAVYLCASSHPPVGREHREQFFGPGTRLTVL.

The chain has TRBV5-1 and TRBJ1-1, with no clear D. The CDR3 sequence is 15 residues long. In germline, CDR1 is SGHRS, CDR2 YFSETQ. V was pared by 0 bases and J by 2 bases, with 11 bases between. The CDR3 protein is CASSLERIPNTEAFF. DNA of the CDR3: TGCGCCAGCAGCTTGGAGAGGATACCCAACACTGAAGCTTTCTTT.

As concerns this clonotype: Its ends do not fully match the called genes, so a read error is possible. The chain is built from TRBV3-1 and TRBJ2-2; perhaps TRBD2 as D (5 bases). Germline values: CDR1 LGHDT, CDR2 YNNKEL (reference sequence). This CDR3 contains 15 residues. DNA for the CDR3: TGTGCCAGCAGCCAAGATTTGTTTTTCATCGGGGAGCAGTTTTTT. Translation gives CASSQDLFFIGEQFF.

Note on this clonotype: At one end the junction does not follow the germline gene, possibly because of a read error. This chain joins TRBV9 and TRBJ2-1, with a possible D match to TRBD2 (6 bases). Germline values: CDR1 SGDLS, CDR2 YYNGEE. The CDR3 contains 13 residues. The CDR3 bases are TGTGCCAGCAGTGTTAGCGGCGAGGATGAGCAGTGCTTC. This translates into CASSVSGEDEQCF. Filled out from reference TRBV9 and TRBJ2-1, the complete variable domain reads DSGVTQTPKHLITATGQRVTLRCSPRSGDLSVYWYQQSLDQGLQFLIQYYNGEERAKGNILERFSAQQFPDLHSELNLSSLELGDSALYFCASSVSGEDEQCFGPGTRLTVL.

Details on this clonotype: This may arise from a read error, as a much more abundant clone is one base away. The J gene is TRBJ2-7, the V gene TRBV6-5; tentative D call: TRBD2 (5 bases). Germline V gene data show CDR1 as MNHEY and CDR2 as SVGAGI. This CDR3 has 12 amino acids. CDR3 sequence: CTSSTPEGEQYF. CDR3 nucleotides: TGTACCAGCAGTACGCCCGAGGGCGAGCAGTACTTC.

A remark on this clonotype: The junction departs from the called germline gene at one end, perhaps through a read error. The chain uses TRBV7-2 and TRBJ1-2; no clear D. Germline V gene lookup returns CDR1 SGHTA and CDR2 FQGNSA. The CDR3 contains 14 residues. The CDR3: CAGSPQAVLYGYTF. The DNA for the CDR3 is TGTGCCGGCAGCCCGCAGGCCGTCCTCTATGGCTACACCTTC.

J is TRBJ2-1 and V is TRBV5-5, with 7 positions matching TRBD1. Trimming took 1 base from V and 3 from J; bases not matched to a gene: 4. CDR3 length: 15 residues. Germline values: CDR1 SGHKS, CDR2 YYEKEE (reference sequence). The CDR3 spells CASSLRQGVYNEQFF. In DNA form, the CDR3 reads TGTGCCAGCAGCTTGAGGCAGGGGGTCTACAATGAGCAGTTCTTC.

With regard to this clonotype: A much larger clone differs from this one at a single base, so this may be a read error. V gene TRBV10-3 combines with J gene TRBJ2-3; D is unresolved. The CDR3 covers 12 residues. The V gene's germline CDR1 is ENHRY and CDR2 SYGVKD. Deletions cut 10 bases from V and 4 bases from J, with 12 bases between. This chain's CDR3 is CATEADSDTQYF. The CDR3 nucleotides are TGTGCCACCGAGGCAGATTCAGATACGCAGTATTTT.

In this sample, this clonotype turned up a few times. The V and J genes are TRBV12-3 or TRBV12-4 and TRBJ2-5, with a weak D call TRBD2 (5 bases). This CDR3 is 16 amino acids long. Trimming removed 4 bases from V and 1 base from J, with 16 bases in between. The CDR3 sequence is CASSSPYLRVQETQYF. The CDR3, as DNA: TGTGCCAGCAGTTCCCCTTATCTGCGGGTCCAAGAGACCCAGTACTTC.

V and J are TRBV30 and TRBJ2-4, with TRBD2 identical over 12 bases. Unmatched junction bases numbered 5, after V lost 6 bases and J lost 2 bases. Germline V CDR1 and CDR2: GTSNPN, SVGIG (reference sequence). The CDR3 sequence is 15 residues long. The CDR3, as DNA: TGTGCCTGTCTAGCGGGGGGGAGTACCAAAAACATTCAGTACTTC. It codes for CACLAGGSTKNIQYF. Full variable domain (missing parts from reference TRBV30 and TRBJ2-4): SQTIHQWPATLVQPVGSPLSLECTVEGTSNPNLYWYRQAAGRGLQLLFYSVGIGQISSEVPQNLSASRPQDRQFILSSKKLLLSDSGFYLCACLAGGSTKNIQYFGAGTRLSVL.

The chain employs TRBV5-1 and TRBJ2-5; D is tentatively TRBD1 or TRBD2 (5 bases each). V gave up 0 bases and J gave up 5 bases, with 17 bases separating them. From germline, CDR1 is SGHRS and CDR2 YFSETQ. This CDR3 is built from 16 residues. CDR3 in DNA: TGCGCCAGCAGCTTGGTTGGGGCAGCCAGGGAGGAGACCCAGTACTTC. It specifies CASSLVGAAREETQYF.

A note on this clonotype: This sequence may be a read error, since a much larger clone differs from it by one base. This rearrangement joins TRBV6-8 to TRBJ2-1, with D unresolved. This CDR3 region has 12 residues. Germline-derived CDR1 and CDR2 are MNHGY and SAAAGT. In DNA form, the CDR3 reads TGTGTCAACGACTGGGATTACAATGAGCAGTTCTTC. Translated: CVNDWDYNEQFF.

CDR3 sequence reads: CASSVAFGRDYNEQFF. DNA of the CDR3: TGTGCCAGCAGCGTAGCTTTCGGGAGAGACTACAATGAGCAGTTCTTC. The chain combines TRBV9 with TRBJ2-1; possibly TRBD2 for D (6 bases). V lost 0 bases to trimming and J lost 3 bases, with 13 bases between them. Germline V gene data show CDR1 as SGDLS and CDR2 as YYNGEE. The CDR3 sequence is 16 residues long.

This clonotype was seen many times. The J gene is TRBJ2-3, the V gene TRBV5-5; 8 nucleotides agree with TRBD2. This CDR3 has 15 amino acids. The junction had 4 bases not matched to a gene; V was cut back by 4 bases and J by 0 bases. Germline V gene data show CDR1 as SGHKS and CDR2 as YYEKEE (reference sequence). The chain's CDR3 is CASSASGRSTDTQYF. The CDR3 DNA reads TGTGCCAGCAGCGCTAGCGGGCGGAGCACAGATACGCAGTATTTT.

The V call is TRBV5-1, the J call TRBJ1-4; unclear D gene. Germline CDR1 is SGHRS and CDR2 is YFSETQ. This CDR3 spans 15 amino acids. V was shortened by 3 bases and J by 6 bases, with 15 bases between the two germline ends. The CDR3 sequence is CASSSTSTADEKLFF. CDR3 coding DNA: TGCGCCAGCAGCTCGACTAGCACGGCCGATGAAAAACTGTTTTTT. The full variable domain, rest sourced from reference TRBV5-1 and TRBJ1-4, is KAGVTQTPRYLIKTRGQQVTLSCSPISGHRSVSWYQQTPGQGLQFLFEYFSETQRNKGNFPGRFSGRQFSNSRSEMNVSTLELGDSALYLCASSSTSTADEKLFFGSGTQLSVL.

This clonotype has more than one count but fewer than ten. V is TRBV6-6 and J is TRBJ2-7, with 8 nucleotides matching TRBD1. This CDR3 contains 16 residues. The junction had 9 bases not matched to a gene; V was cut back by 0 bases and J by 5 bases. Germline CDR1 reads MNHNY; CDR2 reads SVGAGI (reference sequence). CDR3 sequence reads: CASSYSSGDRGDEQYF. CDR3 DNA sequence: TGTGCCAGCAGTTACTCTTCGGGAGACAGGGGCGACGAGCAGTACTTC.

This chain links TRBV10-3 with TRBJ2-3, with D possibly being TRBD1 or TRBD2 (6 bases each). The germline V gene has CDR1 ENHRY and CDR2 SYGVKD. Trimming cost V 2 bases and J 2 bases, with 11 bases left between them. The CDR3 has 15 residues. CDR3 amino acids: CAISEGGGITDTQYF. As DNA, the CDR3 is TGTGCCATCAGTGAGGGAGGGGGAATCACAGATACGCAGTATTTT.

The chain carries TRBV12-3 or TRBV12-4 and TRBJ2-7; D remains unclear. The V gene lost 5 bases and the J gene lost 0 bases, with 11 bases spanning the gap. This CDR3 comprises 14 residues. CDR3 sequence reads: CASSPQISSYEQYF. The CDR3 nucleotides read TGTGCCAGCAGTCCACAGATAAGCTCCTACGAGCAGTACTTC.

The chain joins TRBV7-2 to TRBJ2-3, with TRBD1 as a possible D gene (6 bases). The CDR3 totals 16 residues. Germline lookup yields CDR1 SGHTA and CDR2 FQGNSA. Trimming cost V 1 base and J 0 bases, with 11 bases left between them. In DNA, the CDR3 is TGTGCCAGCAGCTTAGGGCCGGGACAAAGCACAGATACGCAGTATTTT. The encoded protein is CASSLGPGQSTDTQYF. Drawing the rest from reference TRBV7-2 and TRBJ2-3, the complete variable domain is GAGVSQSPSNKVTEKGKDVELRCDPISGHTALYWYRQSLGQGLEFLIYFQGNSAPDKSGLPSDRFSAERTGGSVSTLTIQRTQQEDSAVYLCASSLGPGQSTDTQYFGPGTRLTVL.

A note on this clonotype: A junction boundary mismatches the germline segment, possibly from a read error. This rearrangement joins TRBV6-2 or TRBV6-3 to TRBJ1-1, with D possibly being TRBD1 (5 bases). This CDR3 has 12 residues. Germline loops: CDR1 MNHEY, CDR2 SVGEGT. CDR3 loop: CASRKTGTEAFF. CDR3 nucleotides: TGCGCCAGCAGGAAAACAGGCACTGAAGCTTTCTTT.

On this clonotype itself: This sequence may be a read error, since a much larger clone differs from it by one base. The chain recombines TRBV5-6 with TRBJ2-4, with a tentative D call TRBD2 (6 bases). Germline V gene sequence: CDR1 SGHDT, CDR2 YYEEEE. V was shortened by 2 bases and J by 8 bases, with 17 bases between the two germline ends. This CDR3 is 15 amino acids long. Here the CDR3 reads CASSLGGASSDIQYF. The CDR3 nucleotides are TGTGCCAGCAGCTTAGGAGGGGCATCATCGGACATTCAGTACTTC.

Notes on this clonotype: This may be a read error: a much more frequent sequence differs by one nucleotide. This chain links TRBV20-1 with TRBJ2-7; 12 nucleotides align to TRBD1. The germline V gene has CDR1 DFQATT and CDR2 SNEGSKA (reference sequence). The V gene end was trimmed by 6 bases and the J gene end by 6 bases; junction bases not matched to a gene: 15. This CDR3 comprises 16 residues. The CDR3 DNA is TGCAGTGCCGACAGTCCCGGGACAGGGGGCGCCTCCGAGCAGTACTTC. Translating it yields CSADSPGTGGASEQYF.

In this sample, this clonotype turned up a few times. The rearrangement uses TRBV7-9 and TRBJ2-5, with TRBD2 matching over 14 bases. Losses at the gene ends were 5 bases for V and 5 bases for J; bases not matched to a gene: 4. Germline V gene data show CDR1 as SEHNR and CDR2 as FQNEAQ (reference sequence). The length of the CDR3 is 15 residues. The CDR3 here is CASSDGTSGGETQYF. The CDR3 nucleotides are TGTGCCAGCAGCGACGGGACTAGCGGGGGCGAGACCCAGTACTTC.